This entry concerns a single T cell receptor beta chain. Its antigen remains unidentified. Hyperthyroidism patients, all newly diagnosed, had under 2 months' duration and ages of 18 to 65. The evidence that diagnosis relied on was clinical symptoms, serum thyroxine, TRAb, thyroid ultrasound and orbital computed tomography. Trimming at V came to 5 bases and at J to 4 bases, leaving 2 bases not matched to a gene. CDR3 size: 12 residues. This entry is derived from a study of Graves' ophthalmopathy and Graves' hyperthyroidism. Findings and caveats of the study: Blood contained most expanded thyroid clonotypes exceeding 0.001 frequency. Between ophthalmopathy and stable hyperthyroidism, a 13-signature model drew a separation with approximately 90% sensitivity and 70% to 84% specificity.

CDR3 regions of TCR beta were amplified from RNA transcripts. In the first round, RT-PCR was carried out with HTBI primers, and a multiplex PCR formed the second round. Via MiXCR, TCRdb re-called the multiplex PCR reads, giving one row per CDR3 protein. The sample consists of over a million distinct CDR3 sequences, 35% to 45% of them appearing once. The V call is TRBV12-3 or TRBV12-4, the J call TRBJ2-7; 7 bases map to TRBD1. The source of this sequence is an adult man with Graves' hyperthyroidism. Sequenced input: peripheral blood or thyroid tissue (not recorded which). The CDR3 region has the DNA TGTGCCAGCAGTGGGACAGAGTACGAGCAGTACTTC. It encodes CASSGTEYEQYF.